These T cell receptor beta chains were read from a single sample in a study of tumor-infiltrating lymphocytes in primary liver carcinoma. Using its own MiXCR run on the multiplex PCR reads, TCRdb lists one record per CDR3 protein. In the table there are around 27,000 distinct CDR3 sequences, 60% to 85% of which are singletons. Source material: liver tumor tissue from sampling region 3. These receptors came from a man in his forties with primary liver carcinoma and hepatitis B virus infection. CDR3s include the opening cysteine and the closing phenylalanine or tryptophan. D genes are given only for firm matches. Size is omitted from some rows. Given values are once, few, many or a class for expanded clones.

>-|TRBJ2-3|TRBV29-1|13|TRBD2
TGCAGCGTTGAGCGGGAGGGCCAGAATACGCATTATTTT
CSVEREGQNTHYF
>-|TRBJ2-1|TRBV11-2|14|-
TGTGCCAGCAGCTTATACAGGCCAGTTAGTGAGCAATTCTTC
CASSLYRPVSEQFF
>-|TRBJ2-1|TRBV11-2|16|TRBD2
TGTGCCAGCAGCCCGGAACTAGCGGGAGGGGCGGGTGAGCAGTTCTTC
CASSPELAGGAGEQFF
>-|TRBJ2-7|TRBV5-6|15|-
TGTGCCAGCAGCTTCATGACTAACGGGACGTACGAGCAGTACTTC
CASSFMTNGTYEQYF
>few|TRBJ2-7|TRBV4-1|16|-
TGCGCCAGCAGCCAATCCCTAACAGAGCCACTTCACGAGCAGTACTTC
CASSQSLTEPLHEQYF
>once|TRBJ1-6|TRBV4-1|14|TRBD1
TGCGCCGGCAGCCATGGACAGGGAAATTCACCCCACCACTTT
CAGSHGQGNSPHHF
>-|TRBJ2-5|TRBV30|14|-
TGTGCCTGCCTAGAGCCCGATTCTCAAGAGACCCAGTACTTC
CACLEPDSQETQYF
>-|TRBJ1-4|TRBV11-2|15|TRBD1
TGTGCCAGCATCTTGGACAGGTTCGCTAATGAAAAACTGTTTTTT
CASILDRFANEKLFF
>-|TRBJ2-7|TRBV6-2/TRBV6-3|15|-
TGTGCCAGCAGCCGACCCGGGATTCCTGTATACGATCAGAACTTC
CASSRPGIPVYDQNF
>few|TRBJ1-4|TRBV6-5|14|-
TGTGCCAGCAGCTACGTGGGGAATAATGAAAAACCGTTTTTT
CASSYVGNNEKPFF
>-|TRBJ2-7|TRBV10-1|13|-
TGCGCCAGGAGTGCGGGTCAAACGGTGGGGGAGTACTTC
CARSAGQTVGEYF
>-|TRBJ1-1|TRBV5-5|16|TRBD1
TGTGCCAGCAGCTTGGCCGCGGGGACAGGGAGGACTGGAGTTTTCTTT
CASSLAAGTGRTGVFF
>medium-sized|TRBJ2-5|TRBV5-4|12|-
TGTGCCAGCAGCTTCTCGTCCCGGACCCAGTACTTC
CASSFSSRTQYF
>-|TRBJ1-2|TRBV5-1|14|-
TGCGCCAGCAGCTTCGACGGGGGACATCGTGGCTACATCTTC
CASSFDGGHRGYIF
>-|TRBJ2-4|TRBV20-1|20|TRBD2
TGCAGTGCTACCGACCTCTTCGGGACTAGCCAATCCCTAGCCAAAAACATTCAGTACTTC
CSATDLFGTSQSLAKNIQYF
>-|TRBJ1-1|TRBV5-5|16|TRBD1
TGTGCCATCAGCTTGGCCGCGGGGACAGGGAAGACTGAAGCTTTCTTT
CAISLAAGTGKTEAFF
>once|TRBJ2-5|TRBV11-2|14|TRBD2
TGTGTCAGCAGCTTATCGCTAGCGGGAGAGACCCAGTACTTT
CVSSLSLAGETQYF
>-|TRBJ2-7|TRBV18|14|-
TGTGCCAGCTCACCACCGCAGCTCTCCTACGTGCAGTACTTC
CASSPPQLSYVQYF
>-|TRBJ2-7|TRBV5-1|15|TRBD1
TGCGCCAGTAGATGGGGACAGGGGGTTGCCTACGAGCAGTACTTC
CASRWGQGVAYEQYF
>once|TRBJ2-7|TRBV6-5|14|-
TGTGCCAGCAGTACCCGGGACAACTCCTACGAGCAGCACTTC
CASSTRDNSYEQHF
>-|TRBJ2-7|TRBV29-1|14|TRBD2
TGCAGTGTCGTTTTAGCGGGAGCATTCTACGAGCATTACTTC
CSVVLAGAFYEHYF
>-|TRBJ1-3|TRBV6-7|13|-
TGTGCCAGCTCCAAGACCCCTGGAAACACCATATATTTT
CASSKTPGNTIYF
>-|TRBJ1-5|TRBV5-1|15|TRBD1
TGCGCCACCAGCAGGGGACAGGGTAGCAATCAGCCCCGGCATTTT
CATSRGQGSNQPRHF
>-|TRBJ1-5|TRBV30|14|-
TGTGCCTGGAGTGCCCCGTGGGGCAATCAGCCCCAGCATTTT
CAWSAPWGNQPQHF
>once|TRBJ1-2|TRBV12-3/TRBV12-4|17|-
TGTGCCAGCAGTTCTGGGGGACCGGGGCAGAAAGTCCATGGCTACATCTTC
CASSSGGPGQKVHGYIF
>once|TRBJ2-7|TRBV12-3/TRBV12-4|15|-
TGTGCCAGCAGTATGGGGACTGGGGGGTTCTGCGAGCAGTACTTC
CASSMGTGGFCEQYF
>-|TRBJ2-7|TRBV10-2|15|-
TGCGCCAGCGACCCTGGACAAGGGGCGATCTACGAGCAGTACTTT
CASDPGQGAIYEQYF
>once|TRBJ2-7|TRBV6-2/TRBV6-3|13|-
TGTGCCAGCAATTACTGGACTACCTACAAGCAGTACTTC
CASNYWTTYKQYF
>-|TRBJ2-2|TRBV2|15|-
TGTGTCAGCAGGCTGGACATGGGAATCACCGGGGAGCTGTTTTTT
CVSRLDMGITGELFF
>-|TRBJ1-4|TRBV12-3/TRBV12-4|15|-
TGTGCCAGCAGTCTAGGGGAACGCGTGAATGAAAAACTGTTTTTT
CASSLGERVNEKLFF
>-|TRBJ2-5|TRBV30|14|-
TGTGTCTACTTAGAGCGCGATTCTCAAGAGACCCAGTACTTC
CVYLERDSQETQYF
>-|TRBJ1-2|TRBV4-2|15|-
TGTGTAAGCAACCAAGATATGGGCAGGGGTGGTGGCTACACCTTC
CVSNQDMGRGGGYTF
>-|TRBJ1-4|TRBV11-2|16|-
TGTGCCAGCCGCAATACTCCAGGAGGAACAAATGAAAAACTATTTTTT
CASRNTPGGTNEKLFF
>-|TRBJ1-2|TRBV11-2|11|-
TGTGCCAGCGATGAACAGTATGGCTACACCTTC
CASDEQYGYTF
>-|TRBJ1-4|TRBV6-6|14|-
TGTGCCGGCAGTGCCGGGACATTTAATGATAAACTGTTTTTT
CAGSAGTFNDKLFF
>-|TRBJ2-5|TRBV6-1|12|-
TGTGCCAGCAGTCGGGAGCCGGAGACCCAGTACTTC
CASSREPETQYF
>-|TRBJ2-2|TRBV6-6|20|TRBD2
TGTGCCGGCAGTCCGCTCGTGGGGCTAGCGGGACCAACGAACACCGGGGAGCTGTTTTTT
CAGSPLVGLAGPTNTGELFF
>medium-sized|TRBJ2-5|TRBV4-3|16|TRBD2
TGCGCCAGCAGCCAAGGAGTAGCGGGAGGAGGAGAGACCCAGTACTTC
CASSQGVAGGGETQYF
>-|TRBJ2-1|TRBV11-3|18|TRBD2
TGTGCCAGCAGTTTACATTCCCCCGGGACTAGCGGGTTCAATGAGCAGTTCTTC
CASSLHSPGTSGFNEQFF
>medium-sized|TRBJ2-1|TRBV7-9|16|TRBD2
TGTGCCAGCAGCTCGCCAACTAGCGGGAGGGGAAATGAGCAGTTCTTC
CASSSPTSGRGNEQFF
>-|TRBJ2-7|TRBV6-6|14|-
TGTGTCAGTAGCGGTGGAGCGGGCGGTATCGGGCAGTACTTC
CVSSGGAGGIGQYF
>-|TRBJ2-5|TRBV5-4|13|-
TGTGCCAGGAGCTTGAGGGGCCAAGAGACCCAGTACTTC
CARSLRGQETQYF
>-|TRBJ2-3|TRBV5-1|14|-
TGCGCCACCAGCTTGGGGGTGCACACAGATAAGCAGTATTTT
CATSLGVHTDKQYF
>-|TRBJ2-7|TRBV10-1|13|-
TGCGCCAGTAATGCGGGTCAAACGGTGGGGCAGTACTTC
CASNAGQTVGQYF
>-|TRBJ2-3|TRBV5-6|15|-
TGTGCCAGCAGCTTGGGGTCTGTGAGTACAGATATGCAGTATTTT
CASSLGSVSTDMQYF
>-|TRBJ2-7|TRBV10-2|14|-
TGCGCCAGCAGTGAGCCATACCGAACCTACGAGCAGTACTTC
CASSEPYRTYEQYF
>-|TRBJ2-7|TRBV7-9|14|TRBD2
TGTCCCAGCAGTCATTCGGGACTACCATGGGGGCAGTACTTC
CPSSHSGLPWGQYF
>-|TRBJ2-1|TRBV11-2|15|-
TGTGCCAGCAGCTCAGCTGCAGGAGTTGTCAATGAGCGATTCTTC
CASSSAAGVVNERFF
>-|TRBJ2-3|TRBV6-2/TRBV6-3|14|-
TGCGCCAGCAAATCATATGAGGAAATCGATAAGCAGTATTTT
CASKSYEEIDKQYF
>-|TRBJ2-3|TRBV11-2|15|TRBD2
TGTGCCAGCAGCACCGGGACTAGCGGCACAGATGCGCAATGTTTT
CASSTGTSGTDAQCF
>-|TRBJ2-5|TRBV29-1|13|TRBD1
TGCAACGTTGACAGGGATTTCCAAGGGACCCAGTACTTC
CNVDRDFQGTQYF
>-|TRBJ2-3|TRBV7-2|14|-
TGTGCCAGCAGCTTTCAGGGAACCACAGATACGCAGTATTTT
CASSFQGTTDTQYF
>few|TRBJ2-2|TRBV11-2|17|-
TGTGCCAGCAGCTTAGCGTTAGGAGGGGTAAACACCGGGGAGCTGTTTTTT
CASSLALGGVNTGELFF
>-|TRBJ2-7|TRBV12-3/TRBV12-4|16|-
TGTGCCAGCAGTTTAATAGGCTCCGGTGACTCCTACGAGCTGTACTTC
CASSLIGSGDSYELYF